This T cell receptor (beta chain) was documented in a study of OX40 agonist ivuxolimab in advanced cancers. Study-level points and caveats: More expanded clones were found, on average, in CD8+ than in CD4+ T cells. Blood T cells, both CD4+ and CD8+, expanded clonally by week 6 at 0.1 to 3.0 mg/kg. The study did not work out the antigen specificity of the expanded peripheral T cells.

This table comes from immunoSEQ multiplex PCR, and its TCRdb copy is limited to in-frame clones, with some not included. The table has tens of thousands of clones, around 87% seen once; the top ten hold more than 1.5%. As for this clone: Its antigen is undetermined.

This CDR3 comprises 15 residues. Trimming left V 7 bases short and J 2 bases short, with 15 bases between. The sequence came from an adult with an advanced solid tumor such as melanoma, head and neck, liver or kidney cancer. J is TRBJ1-5 and V is TRBV23-1, with a tentative D call TRBD1 (6 bases). TRBV23-1 is recorded as an ORF, its role being uncertain. Specimen: CD4+ or CD8+ T cells sorted from blood, collected in a trial of the OX40 agonist ivuxolimab. The CDR3 sequence: CASTPRGLGNQPQHF. The DNA for the CDR3 is TGCGCCAGCACCCCCAGGGGCCTAGGCAATCAGCCCCAGCATTTT.